The 6 T cell receptor beta chains given below trace back to one sample, sequenced in a study of cytomegalovirus exposure and HLA in healthy donors. Primers included in the PCR were 60 Vbeta and 13 Jbeta primers. TCRdb keeps only in-frame clones here, not all; method: immunoSEQ multiplex PCR. The top ten clones hold roughly 2.9% of a sample with 120,000 to 150,000 clones, 75% to 90% of them seen once. Sequences were obtained from PBMCs. Source of these receptors: a woman in her 30s in good health and CMV-seronegative.

This clone occurred once. This chain joins TRBV11-2 and TRBJ2-3, with a possible D match to TRBD2 (5 bases). Germline-derived CDR1 and CDR2 are SGHAT and FQNNGV. CDR3 length: 16 amino acids. Trimming cost V 6 bases and J 6 bases, with 22 bases left between them. CDR3 in DNA: TGTGCCAGCAGAGCCTTAAAGAGGGTAGCGTGGGATACGCAGTATTTT. Translated, it gives CASRALKRVAWDTQYF.

This clone occurred a few times. The rearrangement links TRBV10-1 to TRBJ2-7; 9 nucleotides match TRBD2. The CDR3 sequence is 17 residues long. V lost 6 bases to trimming and J lost 2 bases; unmatched junction nucleotides: 14. Germline V lookup: CDR1 WNHNN, CDR2 SYGVQD (reference sequence). The CDR3 nucleotides are TGCGCCAGCAGCCCCTCGCTGGCTAGCGGGGATACCTACGAGCAGTACTTC. It is translated as CASSPSLASGDTYEQYF.

This clone was seen just once. The chain has TRBV7-2 and TRBJ1-1; D perhaps matches TRBD1 (5 bases). Trimming removed 5 bases from V and 3 bases from J, with 13 bases in between. The CDR3 contains 14 residues. Germline V CDR1 and CDR2: SGHTA, FQGNSA. In nucleotides, the CDR3 is TGTGCCAGCAGCCCTCGGACGGGGGACACTGAAGCTTTCTTT. Residues: CASSPRTGDTEAFF.

The count of this clone is one. This chain links TRBV28 with TRBJ2-4, with 9 nucleotides matching TRBD1. The CDR3 consists of 14 residues. Trimming removed 5 bases from V and 6 bases from J; junction bases left unmatched: 5. CDR1 is MDHEN, CDR2 SYDVKM, per germline. CDR3 nucleotides: TGTGCCAGCAGTCCACCGGACAGGGGAAACATTCAGTACTTC. It translates to CASSPPDRGNIQYF.

This chain uses TRBV27 with TRBJ2-2; 8 positions match TRBD1. Trimming at V came to 3 bases and at J to 5 bases, leaving 8 bases not matched to a gene. Germline assignment: CDR1 MNHEY and CDR2 SMNVEV (reference sequence). The CDR3 runs to 16 residues. The CDR3 is CASSFFTGGGTGELFF. The CDR3 DNA follows: TGTGCCAGCAGTTTTTTCACAGGGGGAGGTACCGGGGAGCTGTTTTTT.

The J gene is TRBJ2-7, the V gene TRBV15; no firm D call. The germline V gene has CDR1 LNHNV and CDR2 YYDKDF (reference sequence). The germline V and J ends were trimmed by 0 bases and 3 bases, with 9 bases remaining between them. The CDR3 has 14 amino acids. The CDR3 loop is CATSRDRGRYEQYF. CDR3 nucleotides: TGTGCCACCAGCAGAGATCGTGGGCGCTACGAGCAGTACTTC.